The T cell receptor beta chain under discussion was sequenced for a study of T cell repertoires in cytomegalovirus infection. From the reads, TCRdb called clonotypes with MiXCR, one entry per CDR3 protein. This table has under 95,000 distinct CDR3 sequences, roughly 44% appearing once. Points from the study as a whole: Summed public TCR beta family frequency identified CMV carriers bearing the relevant HLA.

As for this clonotype: Its antigen is as yet unknown.

The sample here was CD8+ T cells from cultured PBMCs, taken from culture after CMV antigen stimulation. The sequence was collected from a human donor in good health (CMV status not recorded). Some clones in this sample may be carry-over from other donors' samples.

In DNA, the CDR3 is TGCAGTGCTCTGGGACTAGCGGGAGACAATGAGCAGTTCTTC. This sequence encodes CSALGLAGDNEQFF. The genes are TRBV20-1 and TRBJ2-1; 14 positions agree with TRBD2. This CDR3 region has 14 residues. The J segment lost 5 bases and the V segment lost 5 bases, leaving 2 bases of the junction unmatched. Germline CDR1 DFQATT, CDR2 SNEGSKA (reference sequence).